Below are 22 T cell receptor beta chains sequenced from a single sample in a study of blood T cell repertoires in COVID-19 (TCRdb year 2020). Library creation used the immunoSEQ multiplex PCR assay. TCRdb carries this immuneACCESS record with in-frame sequences only. Its versions omit some clonotypes, under half of them owing to an unresolved V gene in the studies checked, with the rest unexplained. The sample table holds approximately 40,000 clones, of which 84% were seen once. 40% to 55% of the sample rests with the top ten. Input material: peripheral blood. The source is a human donor in a cohort sampled during active COVID-19.

Notes on this clone: Germline and junction disagree at one end, which may indicate a read error. The genes are TRBV3-1 (or the pseudogene TRBV3-2) and TRBJ2-5; 9 nucleotides agree with TRBD2. Germline V gene sequence: CDR1 LGHDT, CDR2 YNNKEL (reference sequence). The CDR3 spans 19 residues. CDR3 DNA sequence: TGTGCCCGCAGCCCATTCCTTGACGCGGGGGGGAGGGGGCAAGAGACCCAGTACTTC. Protein product: CARSPFLDAGGRGQETQYF.

This clone was seen once. J is TRBJ1-2 and V is TRBV7-2, with D possibly TRBD1 on 5 matching bases. The V end was cut by 5 bases, the J end by 7 bases, with 11 bases between. Germline assignment: CDR1 SGHTA and CDR2 FQGNSA. The CDR3 covers 12 residues. The CDR3 sequence: CASSPRGSGYTF. CDR3 sequence (DNA): TGTGCCAGCAGCCCACGGGGGTCTGGCTACACCTTC.

This CDR3 reads CASGTVSEAFF. Here the CDR3 DNA reads TGTGCTAGTGGGACAGTGTCTGAAGCTTTCTTT. The V and J genes are TRBV12-5 and TRBJ1-1, with D perhaps matching TRBD1 (5 bases). The V gene lost 6 bases and the J gene lost 6 bases, with 8 bases spanning the gap. CDR3 size: 11 residues. Germline CDR1 reads LGHNT; CDR2 reads FRNRAP.

This sequence joins TRBV3-1 (or the pseudogene TRBV3-2) and TRBJ2-3, with 10 nucleotides matching TRBD2. V was pared by 1 base and J by 1 base, with 8 bases of the junction left unmatched. CDR3 length: 18 residues. Germline V gives CDR1 LGHDT, CDR2 YNNKEL (reference sequence). The CDR3 sequence: CASSQGKIAGGRTDTQYF. The DNA for the CDR3 is TGTGCCAGCAGCCAAGGGAAGATAGCGGGGGGCCGCACAGATACGCAGTATTTT.

This chain links TRBV5-6 with TRBJ2-3; D might be TRBD1 (6 bases). The germline CDR1 and CDR2 sequences are SGHDT and YYEEEE. This CDR3 is 13 amino acids long. Trimming left V 4 bases short and J 2 bases short, with 8 bases between. CDR3 nucleotides: TGTGCCAGCAGCAGACAGGACACAGATACGCAGTATTTT. Translation gives CASSRQDTDTQYF.

V usage is TRBV10-1 and J usage is TRBJ2-5, with 7 bases lining up with TRBD1. This CDR3 is built from 14 residues. The germline CDR1 and CDR2 sequences are WNHNN and SYGVQD (reference sequence). The junction had 1 base not matched to a gene; V was cut back by 0 bases and J by 3 bases. This CDR3 reads CASSESGGEETQYF. In DNA, the CDR3 is TGCGCCAGCAGTGAGTCAGGGGGCGAAGAGACCCAGTACTTC.

This clone showed up just once. V usage is TRBV12-2 and J usage is TRBJ2-1; the D segment call TRBD2 is taken from the table without a DNA check. TRBV12-2 is an annotated pseudogene. The CDR3 extends over 19 amino acids. The CDR3 coding sequence is TGTGCAAGTCGCTTAGGCGTGGCGGGGGGGCGTTCCTCCTACAATGAGCAGTTCTTC. It translates to CASRLGVAGGRSSYNEQFF.

This sequence joins TRBV5-1 and TRBJ1-1, with D hard to call. Germline values: CDR1 SGHRS, CDR2 YFSETQ. The CDR3 runs 15 residues. V lost 2 bases to trimming and J lost 1 base, with 12 bases between them. CDR3 loop: CASSLSGGKNTEAFF. Here the CDR3 DNA reads TGCGCCAGCAGCTTAAGTGGCGGAAAGAACACTGAAGCTTTCTTT.

Only one count was recorded for this clone. The rearrangement uses TRBV15 and TRBJ2-5, with 11 bases fitting TRBD1. CDR3 size: 15 residues. Germline V gene lookup returns CDR1 LNHNV and CDR2 YYDKDF (reference sequence). Trimming at V came to 3 bases and at J to 4 bases, leaving 4 bases not matched to a gene. DNA for the CDR3: TGTGCCACCAGCAGTACAGGGACAGGGGGAGAGACCCAGTACTTC. As protein: CATSSTGTGGETQYF.

This rearrangement joins TRBV20-1 to TRBJ1-5; a weak D match, TRBD1 (5 bases). Germline lookup yields CDR1 DFQATT and CDR2 SNEGSKA (reference sequence). This CDR3 is 16 amino acids long. V was clipped by 3 bases and J by 3 bases, with 18 bases between them. In DNA, the CDR3 is TGCAGTGCTAGTCTCGGGACTTACAATCCCAATCAGCCCCAGCATTTT. It encodes CSASLGTYNPNQPQHF.

This clone was picked up a small number of times. The chain joins TRBV5-5 to TRBJ2-7; 7 bases line up with TRBD1. The CDR3 loop spans 18 amino acids. V lost 4 bases to trimming and J lost 0 bases; unmatched junction nucleotides: 16. Germline CDR1 and CDR2: SGHKS and YYEKEE (reference sequence). This CDR3 is CASSPRQGRAGNSYEQYF. DNA for the CDR3: TGTGCCAGCAGCCCCCGACAGGGCCGCGCCGGAAACTCCTACGAGCAGTACTTC.

The DNA of the CDR3 is TGCGCCAGCAGCTTGGGAGGACAGTCTAGCACAGATACGCAGTATTTT. Amino acids: CASSLGGQSSTDTQYF. This chain connects TRBV5-1 to TRBJ2-3, with D tentatively TRBD1 (6 bases). The V gene's germline CDR1 is SGHRS and CDR2 YFSETQ. Trimming removed 0 bases at V and 0 bases at J, with 11 bases between. The CDR3 contains 16 residues.

The chain recombines TRBV29-1 with TRBJ2-5; D is possibly TRBD1 (6 bases). V was cut by 4 bases and J by 3 bases, with 9 bases left in between. Looked up from germline, CDR1 is SQVTM and CDR2 is ANQGSEA. The CDR3 contains 12 residues. The DNA of the CDR3 is TGCAGCGTTGCTCCAGGGGAAGAGACCCAGTACTTC. This sequence encodes CSVAPGEETQYF.

V usage is TRBV19 and J usage is TRBJ2-7, with 7 positions matching TRBD2. Germline CDR1 is LNHDA and CDR2 is SQIVND (reference sequence). Trimming removed 8 bases from V and 5 bases from J; junction bases left unmatched: 9. The CDR3 is 13 residues long. CDR3 loop: CASGDGGTDEQYF. CDR3 nucleotides: TGTGCCAGTGGGGACGGGGGGACCGACGAGCAGTACTTC.

J is TRBJ1-6 and V is TRBV2; TRBD1 matches 7 bases. The germline gives CDR1 SNHLY, CDR2 FYNNEI. V shed 2 bases and J 4 bases; nucleotides not matched to a gene: 11. The CDR3 has 18 residues. The CDR3 sequence: CASSETRDSNTYNSPLHF. The CDR3 bases are TGTGCCAGCAGTGAAACCCGGGACAGCAACACTTATAATTCACCCCTCCACTTT.

V usage is TRBV5-6 and J usage is TRBJ1-5; D call uncertain. The germline V gene has CDR1 SGHDT and CDR2 YYEEEE. The CDR3 length is 13 residues. V lost 0 bases and J lost 5, with 6 bases in between. The CDR3 protein is CASSLDRDQPQHF. The CDR3 DNA is TGTGCCAGCAGCTTGGACAGAGATCAGCCCCAGCATTTT. Variable domain in full (rest from reference TRBV5-6 and TRBJ1-5): DAGVTQSPTHLIKTRGQQVTLRCSPKSGHDTVSWYQQALGQGPQFIFQYYEEEERQRGNFPDRFSGHQFPNYSSELNVNALLLGDSALYLCASSLDRDQPQHFGDGTRLSIL.

This chain connects TRBV5-6 to TRBJ1-1, with unresolved D. Germline CDR1 is SGHDT and CDR2 is YYEEEE. CDR3 size: 12 residues. V lost 0 bases and J 7 bases, leaving 7 bases between the germline ends. The CDR3 reads CASSLAGIEAFF. The CDR3 DNA sequence: TGTGCCAGCAGCTTGGCCGGGATTGAAGCTTTCTTT.

The J gene is TRBJ1-1, the V gene TRBV11-2; the D gene is possibly TRBD1 (5 bases). CDR3 length: 13 amino acids. Trimming stripped 5 bases from V and 4 bases from J, with 11 bases between. Per germline, CDR1 SGHAT and CDR2 FQNNGV. In DNA form, the CDR3 reads TGTGCCAGCAGCCCACAGGCCAGCACTGAAGCTTTCTTT. Translation gives CASSPQASTEAFF.

This clone occurred once. The chain has TRBV29-1 and TRBJ2-1; 9 positions match TRBD2. Trimming at V came to 8 bases and at J to 2 bases, leaving 10 bases not matched to a gene. CDR3 size: 15 residues. The V gene's germline CDR1 is SQVTM and CDR2 ANQGSEA. The CDR3 here is CSPTRRGGTYNEQFF. DNA of the CDR3: TGCAGCCCCACCCGGCGGGGGGGTACCTACAATGAGCAGTTCTTC.

The chain joins TRBV19 to TRBJ1-5; tentatively, D is TRBD1 (5 bases). CDR3 length: 14 amino acids. The V end was cut by 5 bases, the J end by 5 bases, with 13 bases between. Germline V gene data show CDR1 as LNHDA and CDR2 as SQIVND (reference sequence). The DNA of the CDR3 is TGTGCCAGTAGTGCAGGGTGGATAGATCAGCCCCAGCATTTT. The encoded protein is CASSAGWIDQPQHF.

V usage is TRBV7-9 and J usage is TRBJ2-5, with TRBD1 matching over 9 bases. With 5 bases clipped from V and 5 bases from J, the junction kept 6 bases outside the gene matches. Germline CDR1 SEHNR, CDR2 FQNEAQ (reference sequence). CDR3 length: 14 amino acids. The CDR3 reads CASSTTGTGETQYF. CDR3 bases: TGTGCCAGCAGCACCACCGGGACAGGGGAGACCCAGTACTTC.

This chain connects TRBV15 to TRBJ2-2, with TRBD2 matching 7 bases. This CDR3 comprises 17 residues. V shed 0 bases and J 5 bases; nucleotides not matched to a gene: 9. Germline V gene data show CDR1 as LNHNV and CDR2 as YYDKDF (reference sequence). The CDR3 here is CATSRDPLAAGTGELFF. CDR3 bases: TGTGCCACCAGCAGAGATCCCCTAGCGGCAGGAACCGGGGAGCTGTTTTTT.